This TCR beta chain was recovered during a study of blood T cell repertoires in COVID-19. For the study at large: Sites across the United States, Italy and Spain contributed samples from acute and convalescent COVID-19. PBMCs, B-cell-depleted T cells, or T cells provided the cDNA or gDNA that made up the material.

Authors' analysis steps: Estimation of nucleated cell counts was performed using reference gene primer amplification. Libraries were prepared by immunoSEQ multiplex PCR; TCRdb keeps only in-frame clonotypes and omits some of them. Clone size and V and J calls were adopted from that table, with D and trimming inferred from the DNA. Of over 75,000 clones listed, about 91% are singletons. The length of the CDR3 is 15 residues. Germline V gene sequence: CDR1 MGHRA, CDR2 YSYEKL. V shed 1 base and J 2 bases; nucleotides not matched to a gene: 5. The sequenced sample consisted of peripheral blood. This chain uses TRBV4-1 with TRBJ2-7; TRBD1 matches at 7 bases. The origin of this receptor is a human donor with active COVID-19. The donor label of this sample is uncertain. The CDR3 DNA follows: TGCGCCAGCAGCCAAGGGGGACAGAGCACCTACGAGCAGTACTTC. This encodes CASSQGGQSTYEQYF.